This T cell receptor beta chain was recorded in a study of identical twins. This clonotype appeared many times. TCRdb re-called the 5' RACE reads with MiXCR, one entry per CDR3 protein. The sample includes approximately 500,000 distinct CDR3 sequences, approximately 24% of them seen just once. CDR1 LNHNV and CDR2 YYDKDF come from the germline V gene (reference sequence). Trimming took off 0 bases at V and 5 bases at J, with 19 bases between the two ends. The CDR3 sequence is 17 residues long. This same sample was also part of a study on T cells expressing NK-cell markers. That report notes: CD3+CD56+NKG2C+, CD3+CD56+NKG2C- and CD3+CD56-NKG2C+ T cells, once sorted, supplied the TCR beta repertoires. Seven of the eight sequenced donors were HCMV-seropositive; one was seronegative.

Sequencing was carried out using CD4+ T cells sorted from blood. This TCR derives from a woman in her late teens or twenties in good health. The chain employs TRBV15 and TRBJ1-1; D ambiguous. CDR3 amino acids: CATSRDVGGWSGTEAFF. The DNA of the CDR3 is TGTGCCACCAGCAGAGATGTGGGCGGTTGGAGTGGAACTGAAGCTTTCTTT.